What follows are 16 T cell receptor beta chains derived from one specimen sequenced in a study of cytotoxic CD8 clonotypes in ibrutinib-treated CLL. Data came from immunoSEQ multiplex PCR; TCRdb stores just in-frame clones and leaves some out. The table has about 68,000 clones, 90% seen once; the top ten hold around 3.3%. This sample comprised PBMCs, obtained after 12 months of ibrutinib treatment. The receptors come from a human donor with chronic lymphocytic leukemia.

The V call is TRBV7-2, the J call TRBJ2-1, with D hard to call. Germline loops: CDR1 SGHTA, CDR2 FQGNSA. V lost 2 bases and J lost 7, with 9 bases in between. The CDR3 has 13 residues. The chain's CDR3 is CASSLTVPNEQFF. Written as DNA, the CDR3 is TGTGCCAGCAGCTTAACAGTACCAAATGAGCAGTTCTTC. The whole variable domain, remainder taken from reference TRBV7-2 and TRBJ2-1, is GAGVSQSPSNKVTEKGKDVELRCDPISGHTALYWYRQSLGQGLEFLIYFQGNSAPDKSGLPSDRFSAERTGGSVSTLTIQRTQQEDSAVYLCASSLTVPNEQFFGPGTRLTVL.

The rearrangement joins TRBV9 to TRBJ2-5, with D perhaps TRBD1 (6 bases). Per the germline V gene, CDR1 is SGDLS and CDR2 is YYNGEE. With 4 bases removed from V and 1 base from J, the gap between germline ends came to 14 bases. The CDR3 spans 15 residues. The CDR3 loop reads CASSLGGHLQETQYF. The CDR3 region has the DNA TGTGCCAGCAGCCTAGGGGGACACCTCCAAGAGACCCAGTACTTC.

Note on this clone: Germline and junction disagree at one end, which may indicate a read error. V gene TRBV29-1 combines with J gene TRBJ2-5, with D possibly being TRBD1 (6 bases). The CDR3 contains 11 residues. Germline CDR1 is SQVTM and CDR2 is ANQGSEA. CDR3 protein: CSVRGTEIQYF. The DNA of the CDR3 is TGCAGCGTCAGGGGAACTGAGATCCAGTACTTC.

This rearrangement joins TRBV6-5 to TRBJ2-1; 7 bases align to TRBD2. Germline V gene lookup returns CDR1 MNHEY and CDR2 SVGAGI. The V gene end was trimmed by 0 bases and the J gene end by 7 bases; junction bases not matched to a gene: 6. The CDR3 consists of 15 residues. As DNA, the CDR3 is TGTGCCAGCAGTTACTCGAGGGAGGGGTGGAATGAGCAGTTCTTC. Encoded protein: CASSYSREGWNEQFF.

This sequence joins TRBV5-1 and TRBJ1-4; 10 positions match TRBD1. V was pared by 4 bases and J by 7 bases, with 10 bases of the junction left unmatched. CDR1 SGHRS and CDR2 YFSETQ come from the germline V gene. The CDR3 spans 16 residues. Here the CDR3 reads CASSGLTGGAGEKLFF. The CDR3 DNA sequence: TGCGCCAGCAGCGGGCTGACAGGGGGCGCGGGTGAAAAACTGTTTTTT.

This sequence joins TRBV29-1 and TRBJ1-4, with no clear D. Trimming took 6 bases from V and 4 from J, leaving 15 bases between them. Germline lookup yields CDR1 SQVTM and CDR2 ANQGSEA. The CDR3 runs 14 residues. The CDR3 DNA reads TGCAGCGTCTACACCGACGGATATAATGAAAAACTGTTTTTT. Its translation: CSVYTDGYNEKLFF.

The rearrangement joins TRBV29-1 to TRBJ2-1, with TRBD2 matching over 13 bases. The germline gives CDR1 SQVTM, CDR2 ANQGSEA. J lost 0 bases, V lost 5 bases, and 4 bases had no gene match. The CDR3 totals 16 residues. CDR3 sequence (DNA): TGCAGCGTTACGGGACTAGCGGGGAGCTCCTACAATGAGCAGTTCTTC. Residues: CSVTGLAGSSYNEQFF.

Only a few counts were recorded for this clone. This chain links TRBV2 with TRBJ2-7; TRBD1 aligns across 10 bases. Losses at the gene ends were 7 bases for V and 0 bases for J; bases not matched to a gene: 6. The CDR3 has 15 residues. The V gene's germline CDR1 is SNHLY and CDR2 FYNNEI. CDR3 in DNA: TGTGCCAGCATCGGGACAGGGGCCAGCTCCTACGAGCAGTACTTC. It codes for CASIGTGASSYEQYF.

The V gene is TRBV2, the J gene TRBJ1-1; TRBD1 agrees at 8 bases. V lost 6 bases to trimming and J lost 4 bases; unmatched junction nucleotides: 7. The CDR3 consists of 14 residues. The germline V gene encodes CDR1 SNHLY and CDR2 FYNNEI. Here the CDR3 DNA reads TGTGCCAGCAGGGGGACAGGTATGGGCACTGAAGCTTTCTTT. Its protein product is CASRGTGMGTEAFF.

The rearrangement links TRBV2 to TRBJ2-7; tentatively, D is TRBD2 (5 bases). Trimming pared 9 bases from V and 0 bases from J, leaving 15 bases between. There are 14 residues in the CDR3. CDR1 and CDR2 from the germline V gene are SNHLY and FYNNEI. DNA of the CDR3: TGTGCCAGGGAGCGGAAGACGAACTCCTACGAGCAGTACTTC. This codes for CARERKTNSYEQYF.

The chain has TRBV5-6 and TRBJ1-1; D not certain. CDR1 is SGHDT, CDR2 YYEEEE, per germline. V was clipped by 0 bases and J by 6 bases, with 15 bases between them. The CDR3 covers 15 residues. This chain's CDR3 is CASSLGVSPGAEAFF. DNA of the CDR3: TGTGCCAGCAGCTTGGGTGTGAGCCCGGGAGCTGAAGCTTTCTTT.

The genes are TRBV19 and TRBJ2-2; 7 bases align to TRBD1. After removal of 6 bases from V and 1 base from J, the junction contained 5 bases not matched to a gene. This CDR3 spans 15 amino acids. In germline, CDR1 is LNHDA, CDR2 SQIVND (reference sequence). In DNA form, the CDR3 reads TGTGCCAGTAGGAAGGACAGGAGGAACACCGGGGAGCTGTTTTTT. It is translated as CASRKDRRNTGELFF.

The V gene is TRBV5-1, the J gene TRBJ2-1, with D perhaps matching TRBD1 or TRBD2 (5 bases each). V was pared by 6 bases and J by 1 base, with 11 bases between. Germline V gives CDR1 SGHRS, CDR2 YFSETQ. The CDR3 sequence is 14 residues long. CDR3 DNA: TGCGCCAGCATAGAGGGGTCATCCTACAATGAGCAGTTCTTC. This sequence encodes CASIEGSSYNEQFF.

In this sample, this clone turned up a few times. The chain is built from TRBV6-5 and TRBJ1-2; maybe TRBD1 (6 bases). Germline V lookup: CDR1 MNHEY, CDR2 SVGAGI. The V and J ends lost 6 bases and 6 bases respectively, with 17 bases between them. The CDR3 has 14 residues. The chain's CDR3 is CASRIRGRADGYTF. As DNA, the CDR3 is TGTGCCAGCAGGATACGGGGGCGAGCCGATGGCTACACCTTC.

The rearrangement links TRBV27 to TRBJ2-1; TRBD2 aligns across 10 bases. V dropped 4 bases and J dropped 10; count of bases not matched to a gene: 10. This CDR3 is 15 amino acids long. Per the germline V gene, CDR1 is MNHEY and CDR2 is SMNVEV (reference sequence). In DNA, the CDR3 is TGTGCCAGCAGTTATCCCCCTAGCGGGAGAGGGGAGCAGTTCTTC. Its protein product is CASSYPPSGRGEQFF.

V usage is TRBV30 and J usage is TRBJ2-5; maybe TRBD1 (5 bases). Germline V lookup: CDR1 GTSNPN, CDR2 SVGIG (reference sequence). Between the trimmed V and J ends, which lost 3 bases and 2 bases, there was a span of 10 bases. The CDR3 extends over 13 amino acids. The CDR3 is CAWSDRLQETQYF. CDR3 DNA: TGTGCCTGGAGCGACAGATTACAAGAGACCCAGTACTTC.